Listed here are 21 T cell receptor beta chains from one sample, sequenced in a study of control samples from healthy donors and cancer patients. Data came from immunoSEQ multiplex PCR; TCRdb stores just in-frame clones and leaves some out. The sample lists approximately 150,000 clones; 94% were seen once. Sequenced: blood. These receptor sequences come from a woman aged 18-29 years in good health.

The gene calls are TRBV7-9 and TRBJ2-2; TRBD2 is a possible D gene (5 bases). The V end was cut by 1 base, the J end by 1 base, with 13 bases between. Germline CDR1 and CDR2: SEHNR and FQNEAQ (reference sequence). This CDR3 is 17 amino acids long. CDR3 sequence (DNA): TGTGCCAGCAGCTTAGGCCTAGCTCTTGGGAACACCGGGGAGCTGTTTTTT. This codes for CASSLGLALGNTGELFF. Full variable domain (outside the CDR3, taken from reference TRBV7-9 and TRBJ2-2): DTGVSQNPRHKITKRGQNVTFRCDPISEHNRLYWYRQTLGQGPEFLTYFQNEAQLEKSRLLSDRFSAERPKGSFSTLEIQRTEQGDSAMYLCASSLGLALGNTGELFFGEGSRLTVL.

In the case of this clone: The sample has other DNA sequences that encode this CDR3 too. The chain is built from TRBV6-5 and TRBJ1-5, with no clear D. The germline V and J ends were trimmed by 3 bases and 0 bases, with 9 bases remaining between them. Per germline, CDR1 MNHEY and CDR2 SVGAGI. The CDR3 is 15 amino acids. CDR3 in amino acids: CASSYDGNSNQPQHF. The CDR3 nucleotides read TGTGCCAGCAGTTATGACGGGAATAGCAATCAGCCCCAGCATTTT.

The chain carries TRBV4-1 and TRBJ2-3; D not certain. CDR1 is MGHRA, CDR2 YSYEKL, per germline. Between the trimmed V and J ends, which lost 4 bases and 1 base, there was a span of 9 bases. The CDR3 totals 14 residues. The CDR3 bases are TGCGCCAGCAGCCTCCAGAGTCGCACAGATACGCAGTATTTT. It codes for CASSLQSRTDTQYF.

The chain carries TRBV3-1 (or the pseudogene TRBV3-2) and TRBJ1-5; D unclear. Germline-derived CDR1 and CDR2 are LGHDT and YNNKEL (reference sequence). Trimming cost V 0 bases and J 1 base, with 13 bases left between them. This CDR3 contains 17 residues. This chain's CDR3 is CASSQDGQGYSNQPQHF. DNA for the CDR3: TGTGCCAGCAGCCAAGATGGCCAAGGGTACAGCAATCAGCCCCAGCATTTT.

In this sample, this clone turned up once. The chain recombines TRBV25-1 with TRBJ1-4; no firm D call. The germline V gene has CDR1 MGHDK and CDR2 SYGVNS. Trimming removed 3 bases from V and 4 bases from J, with 0 bases in between. The CDR3 loop spans 11 amino acids. CDR3 in DNA: TGTGCCAGCAGTGATAATGAAAAACTGTTTTTT. This gives the protein CASSDNEKLFF. The whole variable domain, remainder taken from reference TRBV25-1 and TRBJ1-4, is EADIYQTPRYLVIGTGKKITLECSQTMGHDKMYWYQQDPGMELHLIHYSYGVNSTEKGDLSSESTVSRIRTEHFPLTLESARPSHTSQYLCASSDNEKLFFGSGTQLSVL.

The V call is TRBV29-1, the J call TRBJ1-4, with D possibly being TRBD1 (6 bases). The germline V and J ends were trimmed by 3 bases and 10 bases, with 9 bases remaining between them. The CDR3 covers 11 residues. Germline-derived CDR1 and CDR2 are SQVTM and ANQGSEA. CDR3 nucleotide sequence: TGCAGCGTTGAGAGGGGGGGAAAACTGTTTTTT. Translating it yields CSVERGGKLFF.

The chain carries TRBV10-1 and TRBJ2-1, with 10 bases matching TRBD1. The CDR3 contains 10 residues. J gave up 14 bases and V 8 bases, and 3 bases lay outside the gene matches. Germline V gene data show CDR1 as WNHNN and CDR2 as SYGVQD (reference sequence). The CDR3 is CASAGQGEFF. CDR3 nucleotide sequence: TGCGCCAGCGCAGGACAGGGGGAGTTCTTC.

This sequence joins TRBV3-1 (or the pseudogene TRBV3-2) and TRBJ2-6, with TRBD2 as a possible D gene (5 bases). The CDR3 totals 19 residues. Germline assignment: CDR1 LGHDT and CDR2 YNNKEL (reference sequence). The ends were cut back, 9 bases at V and 3 bases at J, with 27 bases in the middle. The CDR3 is CASLHGPSGSKSGANVLTF. CDR3 in DNA: TGTGCCAGTCTCCACGGCCCGTCGGGGAGCAAAAGTGGGGCCAACGTCCTGACTTTC.

The chain is built from TRBV24-1 and TRBJ2-2; D is perhaps TRBD2 (6 bases). This CDR3 region has 16 residues. The V end lost 7 bases, the J end lost 2 bases, and 16 bases lay between the germline ends. Looked up from germline, CDR1 is KGHDR and CDR2 is SFDVKD. The CDR3 DNA reads TGTGCCACCAGGGGGCGTCGCGGGGAAAACACCGGGGAGCTGTTTTTT. It codes for CATRGRRGENTGELFF.

The genes are TRBV11-3 and TRBJ2-2; TRBD2 matches at 11 bases. The CDR3 sequence is 18 residues long. After removal of 2 bases from V and 6 bases from J, the junction contained 11 bases not matched to a gene. Germline CDR1 SGHNT, CDR2 YENEEA. The CDR3 nucleotides are TGTGCCAGCAGCTTACCCGGGCTAGCGGGGGGTATGGCCGGGGAGCTGTTTTTT. Translated, it gives CASSLPGLAGGMAGELFF.

This chain connects TRBV28 to TRBJ1-3; D is possibly TRBD1 (6 bases). Trimming left V 5 bases short and J 2 bases short, with 10 bases between. The length of the CDR3 is 14 residues. Germline values: CDR1 MDHEN, CDR2 SYDVKM. The CDR3 is CASSRSGAGNTIYF. The CDR3, as DNA: TGTGCCAGCAGTCGATCAGGGGCTGGAAACACCATATATTTT.

The rearrangement joins TRBV9 to TRBJ1-1; D is undetermined. Trimming pared 7 bases from V and 1 base from J, leaving 17 bases between. The CDR3 totals 15 residues. Germline CDR1 is SGDLS and CDR2 is YYNGEE. DNA of the CDR3: TGTGCCAGCGGAAAAGGGAGGGCGAAGAACACTGAAGCTTTCTTT. Translated, it gives CASGKGRAKNTEAFF. The whole variable domain, filled in from reference TRBV9 and TRBJ1-1, reads DSGVTQTPKHLITATGQRVTLRCSPRSGDLSVYWYQQSLDQGLQFLIQYYNGEERAKGNILERFSAQQFPDLHSELNLSSLELGDSALYFCASGKGRAKNTEAFFGQGTRLTVV.

The rearrangement links TRBV9 to TRBJ1-2; D unresolved. The CDR3 totals 13 residues. Between the trimmed V and J ends, which lost 3 bases and 5 bases, there was a span of 11 bases. Germline assignment: CDR1 SGDLS and CDR2 YYNGEE. CDR3 sequence: CASSGILGYGYTF. The CDR3 DNA sequence: TGTGCCAGCAGCGGAATACTCGGGTATGGCTACACCTTC.

The genes are TRBV7-9 and TRBJ1-2, with D unclear. The CDR3 has 14 amino acids. Trimming took 3 bases from V and 7 from J, leaving 15 bases between them. Germline assignment: CDR1 SEHNR and CDR2 FQNEAQ (reference sequence). Here the CDR3 DNA reads TGTGCCAGCAGCTTTGGAGTCGGCCAACTTGGCTACACCTTC. This translates into CASSFGVGQLGYTF.

The V call is TRBV5-4, the J call TRBJ1-1; 7 positions match TRBD1. Germline-derived CDR1 and CDR2 are SGHNT and YYREEE (reference sequence). The V gene end was trimmed by 0 bases and the J gene end by 1 base; junction bases not matched to a gene: 6. CDR3 size: 16 residues. This CDR3 reads CASSLGDRVTNTEAFF. The CDR3 coding sequence is TGTGCCAGCAGCTTGGGTGACAGGGTAACGAACACTGAAGCTTTCTTT.

The chain employs TRBV7-2 and TRBJ2-5; D is perhaps TRBD2 (6 bases). CDR1 and CDR2 from the germline V gene are SGHTA and FQGNSA. The CDR3 extends over 15 amino acids. V was shortened by 2 bases and J by 5 bases, with 15 bases between the two germline ends. In DNA form, the CDR3 reads TGTGCCAGCAGCTTATTGTGGAGGGTCGGGGAGACCCAGTACTTC. Protein: CASSLLWRVGETQYF.

V and J are TRBV19 and TRBJ1-5; D call uncertain. Germline V gene sequence: CDR1 LNHDA, CDR2 SQIVND (reference sequence). The CDR3 contains 14 residues. With 5 bases removed from V and 3 bases from J, the gap between germline ends came to 11 bases. The chain's CDR3 is CASSSDTFNQPQHF. The CDR3 bases are TGTGCCAGTAGTTCTGACACCTTCAATCAGCCCCAGCATTTT.

The chain couples TRBV3-1 (or the pseudogene TRBV3-2) to TRBJ1-5, with D hard to call. The CDR3 covers 15 residues. The germline V gene has CDR1 LGHDT and CDR2 YNNKEL (reference sequence). Trimming left V 4 bases short and J 6 bases short, with 16 bases between. This chain's CDR3 is CASSPFNRNVQPQHF. The CDR3 coding sequence is TGTGCCAGCAGCCCTTTCAATCGGAACGTTCAGCCCCAGCATTTT.

This rearrangement joins TRBV15 to TRBJ2-1; D gene uncertain. Germline V gene sequence: CDR1 LNHNV, CDR2 YYDKDF (reference sequence). Trimming took off 1 base at V and 3 bases at J, with 13 bases between the two ends. The CDR3 runs to 16 residues. CDR3 sequence: CATSRARTHLYNEQFF. The CDR3 coding sequence is TGTGCCACCAGCAGAGCTAGGACGCACCTCTACAATGAGCAGTTCTTC. Using reference TRBV15 and TRBJ2-1 for the parts outside the CDR3, the full variable domain is DAMVIQNPRYQVTQFGKPVTLSCSQTLNHNVMYWYQQKSSQAPKLLFHYYDKDFNNEADTPDNFQSRRPNTSFCFLDIRSPGLGDTAMYLCATSRARTHLYNEQFFGPGTRLTVL.

The chain joins TRBV9 to TRBJ1-1, with D possibly matching TRBD1 (5 bases). In germline, CDR1 is SGDLS, CDR2 YYNGEE. The CDR3 is 15 amino acids. Trimming cost V 3 bases and J 5 bases, with 17 bases left between them. CDR3: CASSALTDRGTEAFF. The CDR3 region has the DNA TGTGCCAGCAGCGCCCTGACGGACCGGGGGACTGAAGCTTTCTTT.

This clone was seen just once. This sequence joins TRBV7-9 and TRBJ1-1, with D uncertain. CDR1 is SEHNR, CDR2 FQNEAQ, per germline (reference sequence). V was clipped by 1 base and J by 2 bases, with 2 bases between them. This CDR3 is built from 12 residues. The DNA for the CDR3 is TGTGCCAGCAGCTTAGAAAACACTGAAGCTTTCTTT. The encoded protein is CASSLENTEAFF.